This T cell receptor beta chain was obtained from a study of cytomegalovirus exposure and HLA in healthy donors (dated by TCRdb to about 2017). For context, the study as a whole: An earlier analysis of some 620 of the donors reported about 260 Gb of sequence data and roughly 120 million unique TCR beta sequences obtained from around 190 million T cells. Every discovery cohort repertoire had been produced on one sequencing platform. An early release covering 550 to 650 HLA-typed donors comprised roughly 300 gigabases of sequencing data and approximately 85 million unique TCR sequences. A later genetic analysis used genome-wide SNP genotypes for about 60% of the roughly 700 donors, treating that subset as a discovery cohort. Of the roughly 430 genotyped donors, over 70% fell in the genetic ancestry cluster associated with self-reported Caucasian donors. In a later analysis, previously published TCR beta repertoires from 666 donors were re-analyzed and high-resolution HLA genotyping was added so that TCR occurrence patterns could be studied. The study aimed to test whether signatures of past pathogen exposure could be identified by cataloging public T cell receptors. The later analysis used no new phenotypic data to find candidate immune exposures, relying instead on TCR beta sequences and their occurrence across donors. Donor age, sex, ethnicity and CMV serostatus were collected together with the repertoire data. The study combined high-throughput TCR immunosequencing, statistical association of individual TCRs with disease status, and machine learning to predict cytomegalovirus infection status. Across 300 to 400 genotyped donors of the cohort, an average of about 250,000 unique TCR beta nucleotide sequences per donor were sequenced, and roughly 17% of those sequences were non-productive. Besides the first cohort of around 700 subjects, a separate validation cohort made up of 120 different subjects was used. HLA typing covered class I and class II loci at four-digit resolution. Four or five DR-DQ haplotypes were handled as single units for association and clustering because linkage in the cohort was strong. Typing coverage varied by locus: roughly 629-640 donors for A, B, C, DRB1 and DQB1; more than 500 for DQA1; approximately 570 for DPA1; approximately 450 for DPB1. Using immunosequencing, the study profiled T cell repertoires from about 650 subjects and related those repertoires to cytomegalovirus serostatus. In an earlier analysis of 587 of the donors, high-throughput TCR beta sequencing was used to judge whether each TCR beta V gene segment behaved as functional or pseudogenic. General conclusions and limits of the study: Across donors, most TCR sequences were observed very rarely, whereas some public TCRs were present in many individuals. In an earlier analysis of some 500 of the donors, most TCR beta V segments appeared in productive rearrangements about 87% or about 30% of the time, broadly matching IMGT annotations. According to the authors, the approach could potentially be generalized to other disease states and immunological phenotypes. Because the 87-base-pair reads could not distinguish some IMGT-functional V segments, including TRBV6-2 and TRBV6-3, those segments were excluded. A later genetic analysis reported fewer N-insertions in productive TCRs among donors in an Asian-associated ancestry cluster than the roughly 700-donor mean. A few of the identified cytomegalovirus-associated TCR beta chains were confirmed in vitro to be specific for cytomegalovirus antigens. Strong co-occurrence of HLA alleles, especially DR and DQ, made assigning TCR associations to individual alleles difficult. The classifier was reported to diagnose cytomegalovirus status with high specificity and sensitivity in both the original and validation cohorts. For the cohort, immune exposure information was limited to CMV serostatus. This cohort had only TCR beta chains sequenced, and the lack of alpha or paired-chain data limited which features could be detected. Because counts were too low, roughly 16 rarely observed V segments, including chromosome 9 orphons, were left out of the earlier analysis of some 640 of the donors. A later analysis found that HLA-associated TCR beta chains were more clonally expanded and had lower generation probabilities than equally common non-associated chains. In a later analysis, some 18,000 TCR beta sequences were associated with specific HLA alleles at a false discovery rate of 0.05. Correlated functional status among segregating V segments might be attributable to linkage disequilibrium, but an unknown experimental factor could not be ruled out. A later analysis reported that several top co-occurrence clusters appeared linked to parvovirus B19, influenza, CMV and Epstein-Barr virus. A later genetic analysis associated a missense DCLRE1C variant with V-gene and J-gene trimming of TCR beta chains, and an independent cohort replicated the association. Roughly uniform sequencing depth across donors was assumed in presence/absence analyses, although this assumption may not hold. In a later analysis, the rate of TCR association differed among HLA loci, with DRB1 alleles having the most associated TCRs and HLA-C alleles having the fewest. In the study, around 150 TCR beta chains were listed as associated with cytomegalovirus. A further reported finding was that TCR beta sequences accurately predicted the HLA-A and HLA-B alleles for most subjects in the first cohort. According to a later analysis, most CMV-associated TCR beta chains appeared to be HLA-restricted, and the HLA associations seemed to be driven largely by CMV exposure. Because some donors lacked HLA typing at each locus, the association tests relied only on the typed subset. A cluster of highly shared sequence variants was judged likely to represent a technical artifact of the sequencing pipeline.

The CDR3 spans 15 residues, from the cysteine through the phenylalanine. The DNA shown is the 45-base CDR3, in frame from base 1. After removal of 0 bases from V and 8 bases from J, the junction retains 6 bases not matched to a gene. The CDR1 and CDR2 encoded by the germline V gene are MNHNS and SASEGT. The cohort comprised 550 to 700 healthy bone marrow donors. At the time of sampling, every cohort member was nominally healthy, though immune exposures that went unrecorded were likely present. The donor was CMV seronegative and belonged to the group of 352 seronegative cohort members. A peripheral blood sample was collected from each donor, and TCR beta sequencing was performed on peripheral blood mononuclear cells. The Qiagen DNeasy Blood Extraction Kit was used to extract genomic DNA from the blood cell samples. Library construction relied on the immunoSEQ multiplex PCR assay. For the multiplex PCR, a mixture combining 60 forward primers for TCR Vbeta segments and 13 reverse primers for TCR Jbeta segments was used. The CDR3 region of rearranged TCR beta genes was amplified from genomic DNA with a multiplex PCR assay. On the Illumina HiSeq System, the amplified TCR beta libraries were sequenced as 87-base-pair reads. As for the original processing: A later analysis counted some 80 million unique TCR beta chains across the 550 to 750 repertoires, and roughly 11 million of these chains were shared by at least two donors. To remove PCR and sequencing errors, raw reads were error-corrected and collapsed into unique sequences using a nearest-neighbor algorithm that merged closely related sequences. Alignment of CDR3 sequences to IMGT reference sequences was used to assign V, D and J gene segments. For a sequence to be retained, a match of at least six nucleotides was required to both a V gene segment and a J gene segment. Rearrangements were called productive when the CDR3 lacked stop codons and stayed in frame with V and J; all others were non-productive. CDR3 was defined by IMGT convention, running from the second conserved V-encoded cysteine to the conserved J-encoded phenylalanine. In an earlier analysis of around 540 of the donors, sequences lacking an unambiguous match to a single V gene segment were excluded. An earlier analysis of under 750 of the donors called V segments functional above 56.7% productive rearrangements and segregating when the between-donor standard deviation exceeded 5%. To diagnose cytomegalovirus status from the catalog of TCR beta chain sequences, a statistical classification framework was built. V and J gene assignment, in a later analysis, came from comparing TCR nucleotide sequences with IMGT/GENE-DB human TR gene sequences. A later analysis assigned CDR3 sequences and most-parsimonious VDJ recombination scenarios with the TCRdist pipeline. In a later analysis, every TCR beta chain was defined by the combination of its CDR3 amino acid sequence and its V-gene family, and reads without a unique V-gene family were dropped. As a way to deal with suspected cross-contamination and a sequencing artifact, a later analysis dropped 500 to 700 nucleotide sequences that were highly shared and had low generation probability. In a later analysis, a clonal expansion index was calculated for each public chain from normalized within-repertoire ranks of inferred template counts. In a later analysis, generation probabilities were computed using a VDJ recombination model fitted to out-of-frame rearrangements, and the results were checked against IGoR. A later analysis scored TCR-TCR, TCR-HLA and TCR-CMV co-occurrence with hypergeometric tests, applying a repertoire-size bias correction to TCR pairs. In a later analysis, false discovery rates were estimated by permuting HLA or CMV assignments 20 times. In a later analysis, co-occurring TCRs were grouped using DBSCAN, and TCRdist sequence similarity was added for clustering within HLA-allele-positive subsets. Repertoires with fewer than 30,000 or more than 120,000 public chains, plus five repertoires with anomalous nucleotide sharing, were excluded from co-occurrence clustering. TCRdb limited this immuneACCESS table to in-frame rearrangements with V and J called. A share of clones is missing; checked studies link under half to unresolved V genes, and the rest is unexplained. The V and J calls and the clone size are those of that table, but D and trimming were determined from the DNA. The sample table contains roughly 150,000 clones; only one count was recorded for about three quarters of them. The ten largest clones add up to 1.5% to 2% of the sample.

Of note for this clone: What this receptor recognizes is not known. No base quality information exists; no much larger clone differs at one position.

This receptor was taken from a woman in her 30s in good health and CMV-seronegative. In this chain, TRBV6-1 is recombined with TRBJ1-4, with 7 bases aligning to TRBD1. Sample: PBMCs. DNA sequence: TGTGCCAGCAGTGAAGCCGAGGGGGCTGGCGAAAAACTGTTTTTT. Its protein product is CASSEAEGAGEKLFF.